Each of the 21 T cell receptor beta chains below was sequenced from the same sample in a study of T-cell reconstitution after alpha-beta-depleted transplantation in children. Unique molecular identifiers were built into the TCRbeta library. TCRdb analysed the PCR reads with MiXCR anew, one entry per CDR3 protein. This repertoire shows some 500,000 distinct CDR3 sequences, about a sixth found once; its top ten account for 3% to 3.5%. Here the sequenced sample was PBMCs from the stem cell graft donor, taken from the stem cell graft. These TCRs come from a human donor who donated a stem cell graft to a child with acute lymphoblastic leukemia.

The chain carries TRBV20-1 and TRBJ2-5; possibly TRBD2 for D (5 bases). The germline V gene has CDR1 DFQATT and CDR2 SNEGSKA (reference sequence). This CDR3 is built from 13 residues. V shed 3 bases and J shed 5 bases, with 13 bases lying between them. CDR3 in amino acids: CSASEGVMETQYF. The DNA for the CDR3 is TGCAGTGCTAGCGAGGGAGTAATGGAGACCCAGTACTTC.

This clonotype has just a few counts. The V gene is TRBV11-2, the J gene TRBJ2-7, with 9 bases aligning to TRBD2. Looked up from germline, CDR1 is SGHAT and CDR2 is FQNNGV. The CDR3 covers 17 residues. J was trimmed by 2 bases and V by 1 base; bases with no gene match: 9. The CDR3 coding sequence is TGTGCCAGCAGCTTAGGCGGTAGCGGGAGAAATCCCTACGAGCAGTACTTC. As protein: CASSLGGSGRNPYEQYF.

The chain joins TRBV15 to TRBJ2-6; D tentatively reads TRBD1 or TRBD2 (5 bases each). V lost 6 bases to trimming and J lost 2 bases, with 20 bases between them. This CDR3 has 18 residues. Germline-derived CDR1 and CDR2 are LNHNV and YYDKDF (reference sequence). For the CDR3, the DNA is TGTGCCACCAGATCCACTGGCGAGGGGTCGGCTGGGGCCAACGTCCTGACTTTC. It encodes CATRSTGEGSAGANVLTF.

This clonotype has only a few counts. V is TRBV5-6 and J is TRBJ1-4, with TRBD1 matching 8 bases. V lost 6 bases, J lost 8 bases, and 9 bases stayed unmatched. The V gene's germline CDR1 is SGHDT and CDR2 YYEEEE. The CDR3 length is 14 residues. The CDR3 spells CASTIQGAVEKLFF. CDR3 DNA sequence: TGTGCCAGCACCATCCAGGGGGCCGTAGAAAAACTGTTTTTT.

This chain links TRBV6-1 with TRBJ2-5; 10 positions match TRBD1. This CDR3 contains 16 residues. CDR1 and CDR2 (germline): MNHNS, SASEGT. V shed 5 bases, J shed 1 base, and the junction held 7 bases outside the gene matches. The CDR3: CASSLWTGGVQETQYF. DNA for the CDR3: TGTGCCAGCAGTCTATGGACAGGGGGGGTCCAAGAGACCCAGTACTTC.

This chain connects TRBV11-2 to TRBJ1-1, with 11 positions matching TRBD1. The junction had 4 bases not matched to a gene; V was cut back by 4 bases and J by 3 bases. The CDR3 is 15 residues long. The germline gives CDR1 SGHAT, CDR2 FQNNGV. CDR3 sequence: CASSWGGQGDTEAFF. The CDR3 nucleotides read TGTGCCAGCAGCTGGGGGGGACAGGGGGACACTGAAGCTTTCTTT.

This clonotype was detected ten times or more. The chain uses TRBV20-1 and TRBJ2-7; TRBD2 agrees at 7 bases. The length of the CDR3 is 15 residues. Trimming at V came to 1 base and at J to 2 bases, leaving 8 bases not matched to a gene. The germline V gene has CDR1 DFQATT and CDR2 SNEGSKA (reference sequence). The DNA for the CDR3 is TGCAGTGCTAGAGTTAGTCTAGCGGTACCCTACGAGCAGTACTTC. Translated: CSARVSLAVPYEQYF.

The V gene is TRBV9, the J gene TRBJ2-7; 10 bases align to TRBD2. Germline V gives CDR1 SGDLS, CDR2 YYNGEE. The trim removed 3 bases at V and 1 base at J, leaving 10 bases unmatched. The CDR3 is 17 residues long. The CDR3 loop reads CASSAYPSGSLSYEQYF. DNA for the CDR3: TGTGCCAGCAGCGCCTACCCTAGCGGGAGTCTGTCCTACGAGCAGTACTTC.

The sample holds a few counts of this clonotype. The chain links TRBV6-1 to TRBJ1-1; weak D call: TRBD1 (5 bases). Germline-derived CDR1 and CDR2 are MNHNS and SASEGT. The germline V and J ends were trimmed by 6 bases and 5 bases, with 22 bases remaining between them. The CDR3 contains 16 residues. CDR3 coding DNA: TGTGCCAGCAGCAACCGGCAGGGAAGGGCGACTACTGAAGCTTTCTTT. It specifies CASSNRQGRATTEAFF.

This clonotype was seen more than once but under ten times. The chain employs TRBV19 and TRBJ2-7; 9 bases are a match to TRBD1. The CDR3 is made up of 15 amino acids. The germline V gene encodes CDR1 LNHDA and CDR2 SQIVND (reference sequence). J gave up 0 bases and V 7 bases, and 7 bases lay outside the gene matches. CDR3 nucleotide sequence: TGTGCCAGTAACGTCGGGACAGGGAGCTCCTACGAGCAGTACTTC. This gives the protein CASNVGTGSSYEQYF.

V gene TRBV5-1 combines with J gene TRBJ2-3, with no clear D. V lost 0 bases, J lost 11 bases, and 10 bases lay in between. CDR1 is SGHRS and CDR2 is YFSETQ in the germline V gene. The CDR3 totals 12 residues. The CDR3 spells CASSLDYSGQYF. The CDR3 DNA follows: TGCGCCAGCAGCTTGGACTACTCTGGGCAGTATTTT.

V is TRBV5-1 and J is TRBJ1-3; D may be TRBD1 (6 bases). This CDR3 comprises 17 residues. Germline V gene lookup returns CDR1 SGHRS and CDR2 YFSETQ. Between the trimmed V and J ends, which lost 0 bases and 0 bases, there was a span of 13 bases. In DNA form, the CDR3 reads TGCGCCAGCAGCTTGGCCCAGGGGTCTCACTCTGGAAACACCATATATTTT. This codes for CASSLAQGSHSGNTIYF.

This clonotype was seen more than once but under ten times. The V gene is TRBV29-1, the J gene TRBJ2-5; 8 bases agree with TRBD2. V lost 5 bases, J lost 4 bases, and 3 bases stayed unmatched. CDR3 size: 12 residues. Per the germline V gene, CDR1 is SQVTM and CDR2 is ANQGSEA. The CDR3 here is CSVFLAGETQYF. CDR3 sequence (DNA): TGCAGCGTTTTCCTAGCGGGAGAGACCCAGTACTTC.

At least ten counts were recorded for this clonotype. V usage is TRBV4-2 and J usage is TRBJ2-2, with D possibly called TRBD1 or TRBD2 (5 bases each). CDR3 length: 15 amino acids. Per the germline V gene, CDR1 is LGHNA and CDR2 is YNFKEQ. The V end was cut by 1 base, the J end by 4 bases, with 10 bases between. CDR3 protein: CASSQGGIRTGELFF. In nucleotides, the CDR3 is TGTGCCAGCAGCCAAGGGGGGATCCGCACCGGGGAGCTGTTTTTT.

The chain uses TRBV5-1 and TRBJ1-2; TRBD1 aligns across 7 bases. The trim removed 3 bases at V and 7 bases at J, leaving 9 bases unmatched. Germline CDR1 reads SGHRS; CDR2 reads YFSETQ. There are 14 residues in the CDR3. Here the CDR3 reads CASSYRGESGGYTF. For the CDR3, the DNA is TGCGCCAGCAGCTACAGGGGTGAAAGCGGTGGCTACACCTTC.

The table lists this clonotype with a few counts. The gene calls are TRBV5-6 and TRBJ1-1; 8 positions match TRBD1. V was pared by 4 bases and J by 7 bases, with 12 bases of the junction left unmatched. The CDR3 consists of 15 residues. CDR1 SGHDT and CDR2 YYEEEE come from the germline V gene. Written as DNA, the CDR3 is TGTGCCAGCAGCGGATGGACAGGGATCGGGGTTGAAGCTTTCTTT. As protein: CASSGWTGIGVEAFF.

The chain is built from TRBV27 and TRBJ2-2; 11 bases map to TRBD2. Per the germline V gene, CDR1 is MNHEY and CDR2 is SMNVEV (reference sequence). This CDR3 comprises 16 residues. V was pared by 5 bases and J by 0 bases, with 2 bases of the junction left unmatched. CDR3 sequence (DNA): TGTGCCAGCAGTACTAGCGGGAGAGCGAACACCGGGGAGCTGTTTTTT. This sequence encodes CASSTSGRANTGELFF.

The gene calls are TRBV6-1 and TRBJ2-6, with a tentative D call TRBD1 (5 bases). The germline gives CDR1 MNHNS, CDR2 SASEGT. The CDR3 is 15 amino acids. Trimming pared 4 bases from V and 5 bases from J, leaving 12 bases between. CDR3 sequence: CASSGPGLRANVLTF. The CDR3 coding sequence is TGTGCCAGCAGTGGCCCAGGGCTTAGGGCCAACGTCCTGACTTTC.

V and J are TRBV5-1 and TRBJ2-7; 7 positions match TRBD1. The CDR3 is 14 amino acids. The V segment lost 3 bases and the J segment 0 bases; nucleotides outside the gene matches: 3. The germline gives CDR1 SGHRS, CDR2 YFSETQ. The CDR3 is CASSSSGGSYEQYF. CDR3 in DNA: TGCGCCAGCAGCTCCTCAGGGGGCTCCTACGAGCAGTACTTC.

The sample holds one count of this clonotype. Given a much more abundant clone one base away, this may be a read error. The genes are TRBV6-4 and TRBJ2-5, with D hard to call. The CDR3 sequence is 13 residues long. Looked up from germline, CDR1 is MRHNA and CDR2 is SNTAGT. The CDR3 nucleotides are TGTTCCAGCAGTGACTCCCCCCAAGAGACCCAGTACTTC. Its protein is CSSSDSPQETQYF.

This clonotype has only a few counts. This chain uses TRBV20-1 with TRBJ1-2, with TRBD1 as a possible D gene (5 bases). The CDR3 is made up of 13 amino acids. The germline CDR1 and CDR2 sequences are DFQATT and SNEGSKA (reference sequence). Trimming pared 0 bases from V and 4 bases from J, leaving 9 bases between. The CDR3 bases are TGCAGTGCTAGAGATCCAGGGAGCTATGGCTACACCTTC. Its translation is CSARDPGSYGYTF.